A selection of T cell receptor beta chains follows, all from one sample in a study of blood T cell repertoires in COVID-19. The table came from immunoSEQ multiplex PCR; TCRdb's copy has only in-frame clones and leaves some out. The sample consists of some 370,000 clones, around 91% of them appearing once. The sequenced sample consisted of peripheral blood. These receptors were obtained from a young man with active or convalescent COVID-19. CDR3s include the opening cysteine and the closing phenylalanine or tryptophan. A D gene is named only where the DNA matches it firmly. The size field is filled for only some rows; it gives once, few, many or a size class.

cdr3_nt cdr3_aa v_call clone_size j_call d_call
TGTGCCAGCAGTCCAATCCAGGGGATGAACACTGAAGCTTTCTTT CASSPIQGMNTEAFF TRBV28 NA TRBJ1-1 NA
TGTGCCAGCAGCCCGGGATTCTCCTACAATGAGCAGTTCTTC CASSPGFSYNEQFF TRBV9 NA TRBJ2-1 NA
TGTGCCAGCAGACCCCGCCGCCGACACTCCAACTCCTACGAGCAGTACTTC CASRPRRRHSNSYEQYF TRBV13 once TRBJ2-7 NA
TGTGCCATCACTGATGAGGGGGCAGAGACCCAGTACTTC CAITDEGAETQYF TRBV10-3 NA TRBJ2-5 TRBD1
TGTGCCAGCAGCTTAGTAGCGGGGAACACAGATACGCAGTATTTT CASSLVAGNTDTQYF TRBV7-2 NA TRBJ2-3 TRBD2
TGTGCCAGCAGCTTACTGACAGGGGGCATAACAGATACGCAGTATTTT CASSLLTGGITDTQYF TRBV5-5 once TRBJ2-3 TRBD1
TGTGCCAGCAGCGGAGGTGGGGCCCTAGGGCACGAGCAGTACTTC CASSGGGALGHEQYF TRBV9 NA TRBJ2-7 NA
TGTGCCAGCAGTTCAGAGGTCTTCATGGCCGGGGAGCTGTTTTTT CASSSEVFMAGELFF TRBV6-2/TRBV6-3 NA TRBJ2-2 NA
TGTGCCAGCAGCGATAACGGGTATCAGCCCCAGCATTTT CASSDNGYQPQHF TRBV7-9 NA TRBJ1-5 NA
TGTGCCAGCAGCCAGGGACTTAACACCGGGGAGCTGTTTTTT CASSQGLNTGELFF TRBV3-1/TRBV3-2 NA TRBJ2-2 NA
TGTGCCAGCAGTTTGCCCTTTGCGACAGATACGCAGTATTTT CASSLPFATDTQYF TRBV28 NA TRBJ2-3 NA
TGTGCCAGCTCACCGAACAGGGGTACTTATGGCTACACCTTC CASSPNRGTYGYTF TRBV18 few TRBJ1-2 TRBD1
TGTGCCAGTACCACCGGACAGGGGGGAAATCAGCCCCAGCATTTT CASTTGQGGNQPQHF TRBV19 NA TRBJ1-5 TRBD1
TGTGCCTGGAAAAAGGTGACAGGGGCTAATGAAAAACTGTTTTTT CAWKKVTGANEKLFF TRBV30 NA TRBJ1-4 TRBD1
TGTGCCAGCAGTTACCTCAGAGACATGAACACTGAAGCTTTCTTT CASSYLRDMNTEAFF TRBV6-5 NA TRBJ1-1 NA
TGTGCCAGCAGTTACTTACTATCTGGGGCCAACGTGCTGACTTTC CASSYLLSGANVLTF TRBV6-5 NA TRBJ2-6 NA
TGTGCCAGCAGCGTAGAGGGACAAACGAACACTGAAGCTTTCTTT CASSVEGQTNTEAFF TRBV9 NA TRBJ1-1 NA
TGTGCCAGCAGCTTAGGACTTAGTGGCAATGAGCAGTTCTTC CASSLGLSGNEQFF TRBV11-3 once TRBJ2-1 NA
TGTGCCAGTAGTATAGCCTCCACGACGGGGACCCAGTACTTC CASSIASTTGTQYF TRBV19 NA TRBJ2-5 NA
TGTGCCAGTAGTCCGGCAGGGCTCACTGAAGCTTTCTTT CASSPAGLTEAFF TRBV7-3 NA TRBJ1-1 NA
TGTGCCAGCAGCTTCCTGGCGGGACGTAGCACAGATACGCAGTATTTT CASSFLAGRSTDTQYF TRBV7-9 once TRBJ2-3 NA
TGTGCCAGCAGCCCCTCGGGAGGCTATGGCTACACCTTC CASSPSGGYGYTF TRBV7-3 once TRBJ1-2 NA
TGCGCCAGCAGCCAAGATAGGGGGCAACAGCCCCAGCATTTT CASSQDRGQQPQHF TRBV4-3 NA TRBJ1-5 TRBD1
TGTGCCAGCTCTCAAACCGGGACAGGATCCTACAATGAGCAGTTCTTC CASSQTGTGSYNEQFF TRBV18 NA TRBJ2-1 TRBD1